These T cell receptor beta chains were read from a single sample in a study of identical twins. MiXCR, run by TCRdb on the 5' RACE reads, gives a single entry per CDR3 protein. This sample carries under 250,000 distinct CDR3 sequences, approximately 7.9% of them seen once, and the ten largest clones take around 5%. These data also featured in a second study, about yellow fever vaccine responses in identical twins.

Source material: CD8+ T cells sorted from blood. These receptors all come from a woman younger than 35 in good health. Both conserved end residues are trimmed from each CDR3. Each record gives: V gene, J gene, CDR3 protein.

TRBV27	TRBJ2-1	ASSLRNPPYDEQF
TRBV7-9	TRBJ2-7	ASSLPGLASYEQY
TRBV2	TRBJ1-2	ASRGTGDANYGYT
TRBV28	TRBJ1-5	ASSPQRQPQH
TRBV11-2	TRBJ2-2	ASSKSFFGTGELF
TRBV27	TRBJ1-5	ASSFGGPYQPQH
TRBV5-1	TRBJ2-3	ASSLFGLAGEGHREDTQY
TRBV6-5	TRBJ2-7	ASSYGHEQY
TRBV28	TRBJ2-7	ASSGDGYEQY
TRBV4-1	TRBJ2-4	ASSQAMGANIQY
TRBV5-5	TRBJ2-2	ASRMSGGRGTGELF
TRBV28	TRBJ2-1	ASSLYGSQDEQF
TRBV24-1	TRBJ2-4	ATSTDLPGQADIQY
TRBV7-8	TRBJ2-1	ASSSGYFRGNEQF
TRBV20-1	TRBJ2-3	SARAVDRGETDTQY
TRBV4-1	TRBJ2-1	ASSPLDGVPSSYNEQF
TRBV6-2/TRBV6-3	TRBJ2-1	ASSYSISLAAVDPDNEQF
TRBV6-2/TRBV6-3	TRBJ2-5	ASSYAVEPTGTNQETQY
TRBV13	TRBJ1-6	ASSLGQGTGDFYNSPLH
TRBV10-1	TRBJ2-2	ASSESGLAGGANTGELF
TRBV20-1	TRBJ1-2	SAHTNYGYT
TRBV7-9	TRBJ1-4	ASSLIQSDEKLF
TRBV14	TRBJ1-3	ASSQEGSGNTIY
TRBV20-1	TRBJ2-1	SARSGGLAVNNEQF
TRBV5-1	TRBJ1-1	ASSDRGTGGTEAF
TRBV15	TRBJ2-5	ATRDGYQETQY
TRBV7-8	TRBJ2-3	ASSSTSGGASLPDTQY
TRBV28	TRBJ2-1	ASSPPRNNEQF
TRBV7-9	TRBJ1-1	ASSFGQRNTEAF
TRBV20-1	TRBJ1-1	SARDYQGLNTEAF
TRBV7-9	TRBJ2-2	ASSLSLAGEGTGELF
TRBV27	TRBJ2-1	ASSGTGSSYNEQF
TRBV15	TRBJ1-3	ATSRVPDSGNTIY
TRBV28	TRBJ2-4	ASSFRLAKNIQY
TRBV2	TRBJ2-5	ASSEALDGPGRETQY
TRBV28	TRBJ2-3	ASSDRTSGGARGTDTQY
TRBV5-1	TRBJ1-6	ASRQSPGHPYSYNSPLH
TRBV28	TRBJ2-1	ASSPGTSEILSSYNEQF
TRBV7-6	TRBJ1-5	ASITGGPQH
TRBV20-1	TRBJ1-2	SASSSVLNYGYT
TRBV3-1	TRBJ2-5	ASSAGQGGRETQY
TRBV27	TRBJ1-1	ASSPTGSNTEAF
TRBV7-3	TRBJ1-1	ASSPDHGTNTEAF